Below, 13 T cell receptor beta chains from the same sample are listed, as sequenced in a study of blood T cell repertoires in COVID-19. Assay: immunoSEQ multiplex PCR; the TCRdb copy retains only in-frame clones and omits some. The sample has 70,000 or so clones; 80% are singletons. The sample comprised peripheral blood. These receptors came from a man aged 45-65 years with COVID-19, enrolled during active disease.

In this sample, this clone turned up once. V and J are TRBV5-6 and TRBJ1-6, with 9 positions matching TRBD1. V was pared by 0 bases and J by 10 bases, with 2 bases of the junction left unmatched. Germline V lookup: CDR1 SGHDT, CDR2 YYEEEE. This CDR3 has 14 residues. CDR3 in amino acids: CASSLGDRVSPLHF. DNA of the CDR3: TGTGCCAGCAGCTTGGGGGACAGGGTCTCACCCCTCCACTTT.

The chain links TRBV5-1 to TRBJ2-1, with D hard to call. Germline loops: CDR1 SGHRS, CDR2 YFSETQ. This CDR3 spans 14 amino acids. V was clipped by 0 bases and J by 5 bases, with 9 bases between them. CDR3 protein: CASSLGGVDNEQFF. The CDR3 coding sequence is TGCGCCAGCAGCTTGGGAGGTGTTGACAATGAGCAGTTCTTC.

The chain employs TRBV6-6 and TRBJ2-7; D possibly corresponds to TRBD1 (5 bases). The CDR3 has 13 amino acids. Trimming removed 6 bases from V and 4 bases from J, with 13 bases in between. Germline values: CDR1 MNHNY, CDR2 SVGAGI (reference sequence). The CDR3 spells CASRTSTAYEQYF. Here the CDR3 DNA reads TGTGCCAGCAGGACCTCGACAGCGTACGAGCAGTACTTC.

This clone was seen a single time. No DNA is shown, since the ends of the CDR3 on it are uncertain; the CDR3 is the one TCRdb lists. The chain employs TRBV6-1 and TRBJ2-1; no DNA check was done on the table's D call, TRBD2. With termini counted, the CDR3 has 14 amino acids. Per the germline V gene, CDR1 is MNHNS and CDR2 is SASEGT. The CDR3: CASILEAAGNEQFF.

The chain carries TRBV9 and TRBJ2-4; D is undetermined. Germline V lookup: CDR1 SGDLS, CDR2 YYNGEE. This CDR3 is 14 amino acids long. The ends were cut back, 4 bases at V and 7 bases at J, with 15 bases in the middle. CDR3 protein: CASSPQQSTNIQYF. DNA of the CDR3: TGTGCCAGCAGCCCCCAACAGTCAACGAACATTCAGTACTTC.

The V gene is TRBV6-5, the J gene TRBJ1-5; 8 nucleotides line up with TRBD1. Germline loops: CDR1 MNHEY, CDR2 SVGAGI. The junction had 3 bases not matched to a gene; V was cut back by 2 bases and J by 6 bases. The CDR3 runs to 14 residues. CDR3 residues: CASSYGQGAQPQHF. The CDR3 DNA is TGTGCCAGCAGTTACGGGCAGGGGGCTCAGCCCCAGCATTTT.

This clone occurred a few times. This chain connects TRBV28 to TRBJ1-1, with TRBD1 as a possible D gene (6 bases). CDR3 size: 12 residues. V was clipped by 7 bases and J by 6 bases, with 12 bases between them. The germline V gene has CDR1 MDHEN and CDR2 SYDVKM. This chain's CDR3 is CASNWGRSEAFF. CDR3 nucleotide sequence: TGTGCCAGCAATTGGGGGCGGTCTGAAGCTTTCTTT.

The table lists this clone with a count of one. DNA for the CDR3: TGCGCCAGCAGGGCGTCGGAGGGTAAGGACACTGAAGCTTTCTTT. This sequence encodes CASRASEGKDTEAFF. The J gene is TRBJ1-1, the V gene TRBV10-2; no clear D gene. Trimming left V 6 bases short and J 3 bases short, with 17 bases between. CDR1 and CDR2 from the germline V gene are WSHSY and SAAADI. This CDR3 region has 15 residues.

This chain uses TRBV10-2 with TRBJ2-1; 8 nucleotides line up with TRBD1. The trim removed 7 bases at V and 9 bases at J, leaving 8 bases unmatched. Per germline, CDR1 WSHSY and CDR2 SAAADI. This CDR3 contains 13 residues. The CDR3 spells CASNWGQDGEQFF. The CDR3 nucleotides read TGCGCCAGCAATTGGGGACAGGACGGTGAGCAGTTCTTC.

The chain is built from TRBV6-6 and TRBJ1-1; 7 bases fit TRBD1. This CDR3 is built from 12 residues. Losses at the gene ends were 9 bases for V and 4 bases for J; bases not matched to a gene: 5. Germline V gene lookup returns CDR1 MNHNY and CDR2 SVGAGI (reference sequence). The CDR3 nucleotides read TGTGCCAGTCGACAGGGAATCACTGAAGCTTTCTTT. The encoded protein is CASRQGITEAFF.

The rearrangement links TRBV23-1 to TRBJ2-1, with 8 bases matching TRBD2. TRBV23-1 is an open reading frame whose function is uncertain. The CDR3 is 20 residues long. V was pared by 2 bases and J by 2 bases, with 17 bases of the junction left unmatched. CDR3 sequence: CASSQNASGYPSGAYNEQFF. Written as DNA, the CDR3 is TGCGCCAGCAGTCAAAATGCTAGCGGGTACCCCAGTGGGGCCTACAATGAGCAGTTCTTC.

The chain employs TRBV6-6 and TRBJ1-5; 7 nucleotides match TRBD1. Germline CDR1 is MNHNY and CDR2 is SVGAGI (reference sequence). The V gene end was trimmed by 5 bases and the J gene end by 4 bases; junction bases not matched to a gene: 5. The CDR3 loop spans 14 amino acids. The CDR3 DNA is TGTGCCAGCAGTCACAGGGGAATGAATCAGCCCCAGCATTTT. Translating gives CASSHRGMNQPQHF.

This sequence joins TRBV19 and TRBJ2-7, with D possibly being TRBD1 (6 bases). Looked up from germline, CDR1 is LNHDA and CDR2 is SQIVND (reference sequence). Trimming removed 2 bases at V and 0 bases at J, with 11 bases between. The CDR3 loop spans 15 amino acids. The CDR3 DNA is TGTGCCAGTAGTATATCGACAGGACCCTCCTACGAGCAGTACTTC. Translated, it gives CASSISTGPSYEQYF.